Sequencing of this TCR beta chain was carried out in a study of breast tumors, draining lymph nodes, adjacent tissues. TCRdb reprocessed the multiplex PCR reads via MiXCR and lists one record per CDR3 protein. The repertoire has under 250,000 distinct CDR3 sequences, approximately 29% of them found once; the top ten carry around 1.5%. Samples came from axillary lymph nodes draining the breast cancer. The ends lost 6 bases at V and 5 bases at J; junction bases unmatched: 14. Germline CDR1 is SEHNR and CDR2 is FQNEAQ (reference sequence). The CDR3 loop spans 18 amino acids. This receptor was taken from a female donor with breast cancer. Some clones in this sample may be carry-over from other donors' samples. The V gene is TRBV7-9, the J gene TRBJ2-5; 14 bases match TRBD2. Input material: axillary lymph node tissue. The CDR3 DNA is TGTGCCAGCAGTGGTACCGGGACTAGCGGGAGAATGAGCGAGACCCAGTACTTC. It yields the protein CASSGTGTSGRMSETQYF.